This T cell receptor (beta chain) was sequenced during a study of blood T cell repertoires in COVID-19. As for the study in general: T cells, B-cell-depleted T cells, or PBMCs supplied cDNA or gDNA.

Enrolled through a virtual design, the participants were between roughly 18 and 95 years of age and came from roughly 22 US areas. Data came from immunoSEQ multiplex PCR; TCRdb stores just in-frame clones and leaves some out. The table shows about 220,000 clones, with around 83% occurring only once. Between the trimmed V and J ends, which lost 6 bases and 2 bases, there was a span of 12 bases. The CDR3 is 14 amino acids. Germline lookup yields CDR1 KGHDR and CDR2 SFDVKD. The rearrangement uses TRBV24-1 and TRBJ1-2; TRBD1 is a possible D gene (5 bases). The receptor comes from a middle-aged woman with acute COVID-19. Sequencing used PBMCs or T cells enriched from blood (not recorded which). The CDR3 DNA reads as TGTGCCACCAGTCCAGGGTCTGGAAACTATGGCTACACCTTC. Translation: CATSPGSGNYGYTF.